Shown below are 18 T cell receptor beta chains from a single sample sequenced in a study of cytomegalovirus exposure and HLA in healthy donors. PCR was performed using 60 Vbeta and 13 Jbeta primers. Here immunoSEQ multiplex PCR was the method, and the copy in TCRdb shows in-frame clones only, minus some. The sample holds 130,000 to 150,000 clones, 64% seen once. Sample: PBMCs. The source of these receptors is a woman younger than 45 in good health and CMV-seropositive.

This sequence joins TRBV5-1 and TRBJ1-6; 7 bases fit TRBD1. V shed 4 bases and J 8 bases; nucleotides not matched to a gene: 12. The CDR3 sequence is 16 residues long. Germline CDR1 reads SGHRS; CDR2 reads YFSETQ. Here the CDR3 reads CASSVGLGQDHSPLHF. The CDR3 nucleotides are TGCGCCAGCAGCGTCGGGTTAGGACAGGATCATTCACCCCTCCACTTT.

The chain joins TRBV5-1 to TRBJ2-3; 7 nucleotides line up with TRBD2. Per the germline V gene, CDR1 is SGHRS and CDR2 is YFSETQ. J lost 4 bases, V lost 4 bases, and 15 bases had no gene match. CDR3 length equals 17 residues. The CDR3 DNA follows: TGCGCCAGCAGCGACACACTGACAGCGGGGCTCGCAGATACGCAGTATTTT. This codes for CASSDTLTAGLADTQYF.

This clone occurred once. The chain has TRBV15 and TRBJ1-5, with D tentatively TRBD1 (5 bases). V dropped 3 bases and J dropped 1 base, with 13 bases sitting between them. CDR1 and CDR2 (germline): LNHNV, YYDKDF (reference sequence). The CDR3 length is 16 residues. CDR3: CATSREGRGSNQPQHF. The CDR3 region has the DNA TGTGCCACCAGCAGGGAAGGAAGGGGAAGCAATCAGCCCCAGCATTTT. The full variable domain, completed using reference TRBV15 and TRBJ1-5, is DAMVIQNPRYQVTQFGKPVTLSCSQTLNHNVMYWYQQKSSQAPKLLFHYYDKDFNNEADTPDNFQSRRPNTSFCFLDIRSPGLGDTAMYLCATSREGRGSNQPQHFGDGTRLSIL.

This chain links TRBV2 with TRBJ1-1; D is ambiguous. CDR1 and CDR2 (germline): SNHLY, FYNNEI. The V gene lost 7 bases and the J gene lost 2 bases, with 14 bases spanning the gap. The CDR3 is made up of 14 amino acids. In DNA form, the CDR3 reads TGTGCCAGCACTGATGGAGGAGCCAACACTGAAGCTTTCTTT. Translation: CASTDGGANTEAFF.

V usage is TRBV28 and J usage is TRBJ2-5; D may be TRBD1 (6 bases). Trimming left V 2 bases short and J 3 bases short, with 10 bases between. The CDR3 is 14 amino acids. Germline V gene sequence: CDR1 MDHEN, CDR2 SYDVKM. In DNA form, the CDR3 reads TGTGCCAGCAGTTTACCTACAGGGAAAGAGACCCAGTACTTC. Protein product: CASSLPTGKETQYF. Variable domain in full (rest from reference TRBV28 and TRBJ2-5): DVKVTQSSRYLVKRTGEKVFLECVQDMDHENMFWYRQDPGLGLRLIYFSYDVKMKEKGDIPEGYSVSREKKERFSLILESASTNQTSMYLCASSLPTGKETQYFGPGTRLLVL.

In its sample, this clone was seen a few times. The chain's CDR3 is CASSFPGSTEAFF. The CDR3 nucleotides are TGTGCCAGCAGCTTCCCCGGTAGCACTGAAGCTTTCTTT. The V and J genes are TRBV7-2 and TRBJ1-1; D is ambiguous. CDR3 length equals 13 residues. The germline V gene has CDR1 SGHTA and CDR2 FQGNSA. Deletions cut 3 bases from V and 4 bases from J, with 9 bases between.

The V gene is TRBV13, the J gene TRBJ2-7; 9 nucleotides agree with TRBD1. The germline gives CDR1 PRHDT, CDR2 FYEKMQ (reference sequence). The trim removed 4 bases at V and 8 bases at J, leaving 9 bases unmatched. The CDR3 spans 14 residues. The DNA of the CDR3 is TGTGCCAGCAGCTCGGGACAGGGTGACCACAAGCAGTACTTC. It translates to CASSSGQGDHKQYF.

CDR3 region: CASSLGGRNTEAFF. CDR3 DNA: TGTGCCAGCAGCTTGGGGGGCAGGAACACTGAAGCTTTCTTT. The chain combines TRBV5-5 with TRBJ1-1; tentative D call: TRBD1 (5 bases). Trimming pared 0 bases from V and 1 base from J, leaving 7 bases between. Germline V lookup: CDR1 SGHKS, CDR2 YYEKEE (reference sequence). CDR3 length equals 14 residues.

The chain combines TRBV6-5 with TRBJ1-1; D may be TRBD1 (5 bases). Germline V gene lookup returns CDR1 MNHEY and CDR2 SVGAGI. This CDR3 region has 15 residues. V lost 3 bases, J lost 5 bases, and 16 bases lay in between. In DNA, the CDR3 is TGTGCCAGCAGTTATAGGGCCAGGGTGGGGACTGAAGCTTTCTTT. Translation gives CASSYRARVGTEAFF.

CDR3 bases: TGCGCCAGCAGCTTGGACAGTCCCACTGAAGCTTTCTTT. It is translated as CASSLDSPTEAFF. This chain connects TRBV5-1 to TRBJ1-1, with D unclear. CDR3 length: 13 residues. Germline loops: CDR1 SGHRS, CDR2 YFSETQ. Trimming took 0 bases from V and 4 from J, leaving 7 bases between them.

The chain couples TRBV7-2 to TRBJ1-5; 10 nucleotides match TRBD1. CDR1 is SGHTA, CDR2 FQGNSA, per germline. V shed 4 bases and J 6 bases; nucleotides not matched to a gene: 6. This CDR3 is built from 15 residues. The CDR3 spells CASSSNRDRGQPQHF. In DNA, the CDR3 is TGTGCCAGCAGCTCTAACCGGGACAGGGGTCAGCCCCAGCATTTT.

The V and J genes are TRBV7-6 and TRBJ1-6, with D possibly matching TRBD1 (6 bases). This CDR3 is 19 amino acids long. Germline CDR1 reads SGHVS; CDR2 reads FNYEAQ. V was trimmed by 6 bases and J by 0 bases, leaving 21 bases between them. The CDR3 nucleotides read TGTGCCAGCAGTAGGGGGGGGACGGGCCCGAGCTCCTATAATTCACCCCTCCACTTT. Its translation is CASSRGGTGPSSYNSPLHF.

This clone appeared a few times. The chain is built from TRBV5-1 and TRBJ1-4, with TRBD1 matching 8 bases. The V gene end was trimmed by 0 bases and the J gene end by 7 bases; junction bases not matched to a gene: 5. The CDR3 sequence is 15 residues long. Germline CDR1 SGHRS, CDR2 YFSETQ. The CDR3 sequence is CASSLGAGGTEKLFF. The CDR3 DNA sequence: TGCGCCAGCAGCTTGGGGGCAGGGGGCACTGAAAAACTGTTTTTT.

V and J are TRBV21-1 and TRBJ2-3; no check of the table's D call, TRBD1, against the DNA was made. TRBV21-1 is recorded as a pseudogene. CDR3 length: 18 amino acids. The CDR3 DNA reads TGTGCCAGCAGCAAAGCTAAAGGGACAGGGTATAGCACAGATACGCAGTATTTT. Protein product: CASSKAKGTGYSTDTQYF.

The CDR3: CASSGRGNEQFF. The DNA of the CDR3 is TGCGCCAGCTCGGGGAGGGGCAATGAGCAGTTCTTC. V usage is TRBV5-1 and J usage is TRBJ2-1; 7 bases fit TRBD2. The CDR3 loop spans 12 amino acids. V trimming: 7 bases; J trimming: 6 bases; junction bases outside the gene matches: 4. Germline values: CDR1 SGHRS, CDR2 YFSETQ.

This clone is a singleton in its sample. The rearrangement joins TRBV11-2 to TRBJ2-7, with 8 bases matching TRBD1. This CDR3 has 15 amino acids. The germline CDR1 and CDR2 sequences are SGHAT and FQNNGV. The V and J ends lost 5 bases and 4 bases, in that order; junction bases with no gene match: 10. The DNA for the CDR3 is TGTGCCAGCAGCCACGCCGGACAGGGAGATTACGAGCAGTACTTC. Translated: CASSHAGQGDYEQYF.

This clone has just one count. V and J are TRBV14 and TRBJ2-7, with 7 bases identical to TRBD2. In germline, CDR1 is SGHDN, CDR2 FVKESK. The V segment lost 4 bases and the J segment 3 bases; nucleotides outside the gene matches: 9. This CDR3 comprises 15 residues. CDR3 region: CASSRWGAGDYEQYF. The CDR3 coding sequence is TGTGCCAGCAGCCGCTGGGGTGCGGGAGACTACGAGCAGTACTTC.

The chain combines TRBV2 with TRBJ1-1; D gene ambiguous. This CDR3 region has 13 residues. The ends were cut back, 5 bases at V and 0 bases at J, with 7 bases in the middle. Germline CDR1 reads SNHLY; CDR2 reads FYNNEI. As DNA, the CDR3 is TGTGCCAGCAGTTGGAGCATGAACACTGAAGCTTTCTTT. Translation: CASSWSMNTEAFF. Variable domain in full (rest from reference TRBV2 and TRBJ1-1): EPEVTQTPSHQVTQMGQEVILRCVPISNHLYFYWYRQILGQKVEFLVSFYNNEISEKSEIFDDQFSVERPDGSNFTLKIRSTKLEDSAMYFCASSWSMNTEAFFGQGTRLTVV.